This T cell receptor beta chain was sequenced for a study of CD8+CD57+ T cells in acquired aplastic anemia. Study-wide points: Shared by patients and controls, approximately 29 CD8+ CDR3s were abundant in patients.

The V and J ends lost 8 bases and 0 bases, in that order; junction bases with no gene match: 16. There are 18 residues in the CDR3. Individuals selected for sequencing had exhibited CD8+CD57+ cell expansion on flow cytometry. The patients all had a severe acquired aplastic anemia diagnosis. The use of genomic DNA as template underpinned the TCR beta VDJ and CDR3 profiling. MiXCR, applied by TCRdb to the reads, yields one record per CDR3 protein. The repertoire consists of 310,000 or so distinct CDR3 sequences, with 45% to 65% occurring once and the leading ten covering around 1.3%. This clonotype was counted many times. Antigen unknown.

Sequencing used sorted CD4+, CD8+, or CD8+CD57+ T cells (not recorded which) from PBMCs. The clonotype comes from a human donor with aplastic anemia. The chain has TRBV6-7 and TRBJ2-1, with TRBD2 identical over 7 bases. TRBV6-7 is labeled an ORF, and its function is uncertain. In nucleotides, the CDR3 is TGTGCCAGCCCCTTGGGGGGGACGCCTTGGAGCTCCTACAATGAGCAGTTCTTC. It translates to CASPLGGTPWSSYNEQFF.